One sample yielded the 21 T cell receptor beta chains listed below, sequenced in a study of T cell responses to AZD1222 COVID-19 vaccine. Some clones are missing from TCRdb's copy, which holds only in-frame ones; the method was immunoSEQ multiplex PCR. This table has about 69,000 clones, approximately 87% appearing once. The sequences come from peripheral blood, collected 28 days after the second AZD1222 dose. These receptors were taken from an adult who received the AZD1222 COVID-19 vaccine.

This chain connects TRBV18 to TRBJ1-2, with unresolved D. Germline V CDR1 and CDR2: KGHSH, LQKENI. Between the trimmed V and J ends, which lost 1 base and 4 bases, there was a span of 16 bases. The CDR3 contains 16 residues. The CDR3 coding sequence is TGTGCCAGCTCACCACTGAAGGGTCCTGCTTTCTATGGCTACACCTTC. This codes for CASSPLKGPAFYGYTF. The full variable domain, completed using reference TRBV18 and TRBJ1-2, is NAGVMQNPRHLVRRRGQEARLRCSPMKGHSHVYWYRQLPEEGLKFMVYLQKENIIDESGMPKERFSAEFPKEGPSILRIQQVVRGDSAAYFCASSPLKGPAFYGYTFGSGTRLTVV.

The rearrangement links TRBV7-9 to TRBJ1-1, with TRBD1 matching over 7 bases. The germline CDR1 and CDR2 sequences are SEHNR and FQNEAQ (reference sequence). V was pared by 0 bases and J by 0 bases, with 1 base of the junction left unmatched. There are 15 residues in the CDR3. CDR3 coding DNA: TGTGCCAGCAGCTTAGCGGGACAGCTGAACACTGAAGCTTTCTTT. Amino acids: CASSLAGQLNTEAFF.

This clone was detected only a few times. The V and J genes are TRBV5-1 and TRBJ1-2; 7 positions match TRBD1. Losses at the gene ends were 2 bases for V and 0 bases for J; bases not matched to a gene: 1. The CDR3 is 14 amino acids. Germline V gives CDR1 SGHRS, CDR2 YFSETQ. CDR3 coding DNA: TGCGCCAGCAGCTTTCAGGGGGCTAACTATGGCTACACCTTC. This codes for CASSFQGANYGYTF.

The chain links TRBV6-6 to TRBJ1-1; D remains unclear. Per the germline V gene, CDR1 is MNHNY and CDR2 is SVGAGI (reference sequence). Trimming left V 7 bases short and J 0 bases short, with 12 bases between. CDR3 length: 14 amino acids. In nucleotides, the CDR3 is TGTGCCAGCACCGAACCCGGGGTGAACACTGAAGCTTTCTTT. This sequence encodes CASTEPGVNTEAFF.

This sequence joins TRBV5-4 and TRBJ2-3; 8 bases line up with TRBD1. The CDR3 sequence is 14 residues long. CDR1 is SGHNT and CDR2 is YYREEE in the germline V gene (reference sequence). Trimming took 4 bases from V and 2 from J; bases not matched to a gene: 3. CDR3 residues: CASSSQGATDTQYF. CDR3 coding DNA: TGTGCCAGCAGCAGTCAGGGGGCCACAGATACGCAGTATTTT.

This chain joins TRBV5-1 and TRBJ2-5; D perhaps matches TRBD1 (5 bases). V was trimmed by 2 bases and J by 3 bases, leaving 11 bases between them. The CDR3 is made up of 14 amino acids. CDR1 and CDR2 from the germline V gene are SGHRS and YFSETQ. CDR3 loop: CASSLGAVKETQYF. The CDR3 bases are TGCGCCAGCAGCTTAGGGGCTGTTAAAGAGACCCAGTACTTC.

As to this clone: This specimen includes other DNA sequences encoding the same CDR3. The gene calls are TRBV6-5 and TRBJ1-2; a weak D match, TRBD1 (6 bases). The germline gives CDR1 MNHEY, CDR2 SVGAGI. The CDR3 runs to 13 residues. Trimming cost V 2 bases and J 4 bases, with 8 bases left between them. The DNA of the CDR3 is TGTGCCAGCAGTTACAGCAGGGGCTATGGCTACACCTTC. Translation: CASSYSRGYGYTF.

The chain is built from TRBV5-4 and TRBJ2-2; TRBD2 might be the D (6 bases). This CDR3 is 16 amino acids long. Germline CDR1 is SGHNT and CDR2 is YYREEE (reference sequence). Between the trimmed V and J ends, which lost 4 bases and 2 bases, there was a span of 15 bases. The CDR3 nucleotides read TGTGCCAGCAGCCCCAGCCGGGGGTCTAACACCGGGGAGCTGTTTTTT. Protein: CASSPSRGSNTGELFF.

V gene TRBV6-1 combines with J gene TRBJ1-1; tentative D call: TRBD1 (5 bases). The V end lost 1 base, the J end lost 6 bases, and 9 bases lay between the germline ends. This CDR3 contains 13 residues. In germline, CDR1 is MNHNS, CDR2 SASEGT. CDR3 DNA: TGTGCCAGCAGTGAAGTGGGACGCGCTGAAGCTTTCTTT. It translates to CASSEVGRAEAFF.

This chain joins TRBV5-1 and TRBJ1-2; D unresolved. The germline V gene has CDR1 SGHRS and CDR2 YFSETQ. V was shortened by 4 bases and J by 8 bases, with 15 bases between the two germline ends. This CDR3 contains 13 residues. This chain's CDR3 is CASSEGSSEGYTF. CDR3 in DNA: TGCGCCAGCAGCGAGGGATCATCGGAAGGCTACACCTTC.

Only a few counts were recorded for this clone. CDR3 region: CASSGGGSGSYEQYF. The CDR3 DNA reads as TGTGCCAGCAGCGGGGGGGGAAGCGGCTCCTACGAGCAGTACTTC. The chain carries TRBV3-1 (or the pseudogene TRBV3-2) and TRBJ2-7; 7 bases fit TRBD2. CDR3 length: 15 residues. From germline, CDR1 is LGHDT and CDR2 YNNKEL (reference sequence). J lost 0 bases, V lost 5 bases, and 7 bases had no gene match.

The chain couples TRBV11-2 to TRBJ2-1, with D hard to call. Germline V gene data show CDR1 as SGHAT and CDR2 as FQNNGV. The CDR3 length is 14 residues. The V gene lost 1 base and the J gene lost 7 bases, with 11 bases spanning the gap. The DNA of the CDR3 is TGTGCCAGCAGCTTAGTATCCGGTGCAAATGAGCAGTTCTTC. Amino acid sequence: CASSLVSGANEQFF.

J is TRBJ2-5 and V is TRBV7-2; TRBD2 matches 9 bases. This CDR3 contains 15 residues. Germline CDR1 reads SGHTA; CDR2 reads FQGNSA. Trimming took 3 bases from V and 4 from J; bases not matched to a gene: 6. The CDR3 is CASSFPTSGVETQYF. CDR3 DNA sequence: TGTGCCAGCAGCTTTCCGACTAGCGGTGTAGAGACCCAGTACTTC.

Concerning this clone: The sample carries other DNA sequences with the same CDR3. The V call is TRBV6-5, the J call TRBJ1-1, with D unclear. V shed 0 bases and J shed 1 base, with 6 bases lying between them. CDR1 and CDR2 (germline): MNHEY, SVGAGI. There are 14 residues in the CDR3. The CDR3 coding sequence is TGTGCCAGCAGTTACTCGAAAGGGAACACTGAAGCTTTCTTT. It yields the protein CASSYSKGNTEAFF.

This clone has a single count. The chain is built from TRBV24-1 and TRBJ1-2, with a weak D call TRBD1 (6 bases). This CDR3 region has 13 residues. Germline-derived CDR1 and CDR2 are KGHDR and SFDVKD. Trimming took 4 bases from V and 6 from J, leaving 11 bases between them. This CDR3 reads CATSDSRQDGYTF. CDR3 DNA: TGTGCCACCAGTGACTCCCGACAGGATGGCTACACCTTC.

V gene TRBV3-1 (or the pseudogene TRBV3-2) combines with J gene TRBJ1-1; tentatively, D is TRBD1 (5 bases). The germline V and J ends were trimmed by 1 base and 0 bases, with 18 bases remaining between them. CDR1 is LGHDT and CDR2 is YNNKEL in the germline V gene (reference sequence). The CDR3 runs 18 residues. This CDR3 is CASSQVSGQQLVNTEAFF. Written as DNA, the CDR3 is TGTGCCAGCAGCCAAGTGTCAGGGCAGCAATTGGTGAACACTGAAGCTTTCTTT.

DNA of the CDR3: TGTGCCAGCAGCCCAGACAGGGGGGAAAGAGATGGCTACACCTTC. Residues: CASSPDRGERDGYTF. The J gene is TRBJ1-2, the V gene TRBV2, with TRBD1 matching over 9 bases. Losses at the gene ends were 6 bases for V and 6 bases for J; bases not matched to a gene: 11. Germline CDR1 and CDR2: SNHLY and FYNNEI. The CDR3 length is 15 residues.

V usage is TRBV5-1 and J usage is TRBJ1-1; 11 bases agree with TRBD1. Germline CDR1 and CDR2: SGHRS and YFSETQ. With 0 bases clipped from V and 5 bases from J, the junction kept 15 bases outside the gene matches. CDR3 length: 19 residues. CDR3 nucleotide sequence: TGCGCCAGCAGCTTGGCCCCCCATGGACAGGGGGCGCCGAGGACTGAAGCTTTCTTT. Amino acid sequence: CASSLAPHGQGAPRTEAFF.

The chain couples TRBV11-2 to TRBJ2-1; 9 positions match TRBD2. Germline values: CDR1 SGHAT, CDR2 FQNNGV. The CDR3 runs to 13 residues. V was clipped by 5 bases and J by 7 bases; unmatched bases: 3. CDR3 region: CASSSGGWNEQFF. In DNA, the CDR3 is TGTGCCAGCAGCAGCGGGGGGTGGAATGAGCAGTTCTTC.

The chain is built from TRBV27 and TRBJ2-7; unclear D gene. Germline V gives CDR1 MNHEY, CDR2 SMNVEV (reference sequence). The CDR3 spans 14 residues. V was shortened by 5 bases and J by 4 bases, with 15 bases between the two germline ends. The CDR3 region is CASSDALGGYEQYF. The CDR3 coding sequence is TGTGCCAGCAGTGACGCTCTGGGCGGTTACGAGCAGTACTTC.

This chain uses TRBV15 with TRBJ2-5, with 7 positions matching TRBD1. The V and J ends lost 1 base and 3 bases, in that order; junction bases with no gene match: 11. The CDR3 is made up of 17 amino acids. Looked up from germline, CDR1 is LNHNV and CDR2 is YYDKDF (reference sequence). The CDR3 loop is CATSRAKTGAGKETQYF. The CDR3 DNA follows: TGTGCCACCAGCAGAGCTAAAACAGGGGCCGGCAAAGAGACCCAGTACTTC.